These 15 T cell receptor beta chains share one sample of origin, sequenced in a study of low-dose radiotherapy and immunotherapy resistance in tumors. cDNA synthesis used a TRAV/TRBV-specific primer set for both chains. The authors amplified TCRs for 20 to 25 PCR cycles with a constant-region primer and a V-primer adapter. TCRdb reprocessed the reads via MiXCR and lists one record per CDR3 protein. The table lists approximately 80,000 distinct CDR3 sequences, less than 20% of them singletons. Time point in this sample: after trial treatment. Treatment noted: LDRT plus nivolumab, ipilimumab, low-dose cyclophosphamide and aspirin (RACIN trial). The material sequenced was PBMCs, taken after low-dose radiotherapy plus immunotherapy. Source of these receptors: a male donor with prostate cancer.

This clonotype came up many times. This chain uses TRBV5-1 with TRBJ1-1; D uncertain. The germline V gene has CDR1 SGHRS and CDR2 YFSETQ. The V end was cut by 1 base, the J end by 4 bases, with 17 bases between. The CDR3 has 16 amino acids. In DNA form, the CDR3 reads TGCGCCAGCAGCTTGAATCCTGATCGGCGCGGCACTGAAGCTTTCTTT. Encoded protein: CASSLNPDRRGTEAFF.

This clonotype was observed a few times. The chain is built from TRBV29-1 and TRBJ2-1, with 7 bases matching TRBD2. The V and J ends lost 7 bases and 7 bases, in that order; junction bases with no gene match: 13. The V gene's germline CDR1 is SQVTM and CDR2 ANQGSEA. The CDR3 runs 14 residues. In DNA form, the CDR3 reads TGCAGCGCCTCAGTGAGCGGGATTGAAAATGAGCAGTTCTTC. This encodes CSASVSGIENEQFF.

This clonotype was observed many times. CDR3 in DNA: TGTGCCAGCAGCGGTCGGACTAGCGGGAGAGTGAGCGGGCCAGATACGCAGTATTTT. Its translation: CASSGRTSGRVSGPDTQYF. The chain couples TRBV7-2 to TRBJ2-3, with TRBD2 identical over 13 bases. The V gene's germline CDR1 is SGHTA and CDR2 FQGNSA. With 5 bases clipped from V and 4 bases from J, the junction kept 15 bases outside the gene matches. The CDR3 is 19 amino acids.

This clonotype has a count of ten or more. The genes are TRBV29-1 and TRBJ1-6; no clear D gene. Germline CDR1 SQVTM, CDR2 ANQGSEA. The CDR3 contains 13 residues. V gave up 4 bases and J gave up 5 bases, with 9 bases separating them. The CDR3 DNA reads TGCAGCGTTGGAAGCAGCAATAATTCACCCCTCCACTTT. This codes for CSVGSSNNSPLHF.

The chain recombines TRBV6-1 with TRBJ1-4; D perhaps matches TRBD1 (6 bases). This CDR3 has 17 residues. V was pared by 10 bases and J by 4 bases, with 25 bases between. Germline CDR1 is MNHNS and CDR2 is SASEGT. The CDR3 bases are TGTGCCACCCGGGACACCTACGCCAAAACTCGTAATGAAAAACTGTTTTTT. Translated: CATRDTYAKTRNEKLFF.

The J gene is TRBJ2-7, the V gene TRBV28, with a weak D call TRBD1 (5 bases). The CDR3 has 13 amino acids. Germline assignment: CDR1 MDHEN and CDR2 SYDVKM. The V end was cut by 7 bases, the J end by 1 base, with 11 bases between. In DNA, the CDR3 is TGTGCCAGCAATTGGGCAGGGTCCTACGAGCAGTACTTC. Translating it yields CASNWAGSYEQYF.

Notes on this clonotype: A far more abundant clone sits one base away, making this likely a read error. The chain has TRBV28 and TRBJ2-7; D possibly uses TRBD1 or TRBD2 (5 bases each). Germline V gives CDR1 MDHEN, CDR2 SYDVKM. This CDR3 region has 14 residues. The CDR3 loop is CASSQERDANQEYF. The CDR3 coding sequence is TGCGCCAGCAGCCAAGAGAGGGACGCCAACCAGGAGTACTTC.

A remark on this clonotype: A junction boundary mismatches the germline segment, possibly from a read error. The rearrangement uses TRBV18 and TRBJ2-3; tentative D call: TRBD2 (6 bases). There are 13 residues in the CDR3. The germline gives CDR1 KGHSH, CDR2 LQKENI. CDR3 sequence: CASSPPGAGVLHF. In nucleotides, the CDR3 is TGTGCCAGCTCACCACCGGGAGCGGGTGTCCTGCATTTT.

At least ten counts were recorded for this clonotype. V is TRBV18 and J is TRBJ2-1; TRBD2 agrees at 8 bases. This CDR3 region has 16 residues. CDR1 and CDR2 from the germline V gene are KGHSH and LQKENI. V dropped 3 bases and J dropped 5; count of bases not matched to a gene: 9. CDR3 sequence (DNA): TGTGCCAGCTCACCCTCGAGGGTAGCGGGAAACAATGAGCAGTTCTTC. Protein product: CASSPSRVAGNNEQFF.

This clonotype showed up many times. The chain recombines TRBV28 with TRBJ1-5; D unclear. Trimming took off 7 bases at V and 5 bases at J, with 15 bases between the two ends. CDR1 MDHEN and CDR2 SYDVKM come from the germline V gene. The CDR3 covers 14 residues. CDR3 nucleotide sequence: TGTGCCAGCACCGGTCTTAGAACAGATCAGCCCCAGCATTTT. As protein: CASTGLRTDQPQHF.

This clonotype was counted at least ten times. J is TRBJ2-2 and V is TRBV28; TRBD1 agrees at 10 bases. The CDR3 runs to 14 residues. The V gene's germline CDR1 is MDHEN and CDR2 SYDVKM. V was clipped by 6 bases and J by 6 bases; unmatched bases: 4. DNA for the CDR3: TGTGCCAGCAGGGGCGGACAGGGGGCCGGGGAGCTGTTTTTT. Translated, it gives CASRGGQGAGELFF.

This clonotype has at least ten counts. The chain recombines TRBV27 with TRBJ2-1, with D unclear. With 6 bases removed from V and 2 bases from J, the gap between germline ends came to 23 bases. There are 18 residues in the CDR3. Germline values: CDR1 MNHEY, CDR2 SMNVEV (reference sequence). In DNA form, the CDR3 reads TGTGCCAGCAGCCAGTCGGCGAGCCGGTTTGCCCCCTACAATGAGCAGTTCTTC. This codes for CASSQSASRFAPYNEQFF.

This clonotype has a count of ten or more. DNA of the CDR3: TGTGCCAGCTCCCCTTGGACAGGAGGGCAAGAGACCCAGTACTTC. Translated, it gives CASSPWTGGQETQYF. This chain links TRBV19 with TRBJ2-5; D is perhaps TRBD1 (7 bases). CDR3 length: 15 amino acids. Deletions cut 9 bases from V and 2 bases from J, with 19 bases between. Germline CDR1 reads LNHDA; CDR2 reads SQIVND (reference sequence).

The sample holds many counts of this clonotype. This rearrangement joins TRBV20-1 to TRBJ2-5, with unresolved D. V was pared by 3 bases and J by 5 bases, with 1 base between. CDR3 length equals 9 residues. Germline V gene lookup returns CDR1 DFQATT and CDR2 SNEGSKA (reference sequence). Written as DNA, the CDR3 is TGCAGTGCTAGGGAGACCCAGTACTTC. Amino acid sequence: CSARETQYF.

The sample holds many counts of this clonotype. The chain uses TRBV29-1 and TRBJ1-1, with 10 nucleotides matching TRBD1. Germline V gene data show CDR1 as SQVTM and CDR2 as ANQGSEA. Germline trimming cut 6 bases from V and 3 bases from J; bases unmatched to any gene: 4. The CDR3 has 13 amino acids. Here the CDR3 reads CSVRQGADTEAFF. Here the CDR3 DNA reads TGCAGCGTCAGACAGGGGGCGGACACTGAAGCTTTCTTT. The full variable domain, completed using reference TRBV29-1 and TRBJ1-1, is SAVISQKPSRDICQRGTSLTIQCQVDSQVTMMFWYRQQPGQSLTLIATANQGSEATYESGFVIDKFPISRPNLTFSTLTVSNMSPEDSSIYLCSVRQGADTEAFFGQGTRLTVV.